The subject of this entry is one T cell receptor (beta chain). What it recognizes is unknown. The repertoire was sequenced with immunoSEQ multiplex PCR; TCRdb's copy has only in-frame clones and lacks some. The top ten clones hold 2% to 2.5% of a sample with about 120,000 clones, over 75% of them seen once. The donors were part of the roughly 120-subject validation cohort, which stood apart from the 666-subject first cohort. V lost 2 bases and J lost 1; bases outside the gene matches: 9. The CDR3 is made up of 19 amino acids. Germline CDR1 MDHEN, CDR2 SYDVKM. The sample belongs to a study of cytomegalovirus exposure and HLA in healthy donors. Overall study findings and caveats: Most TCRs appeared rarely, but some public TCRs recurred in many donors. Both high specificity and high sensitivity reportedly marked the classifier's diagnosis of cytomegalovirus status. The study put 150 or so TCR beta chains on its list as cytomegalovirus-associated.

The rearrangement joins TRBV28 to TRBJ2-5, with 14 bases that match TRBD2. The sample was PBMCs. This clonotype was sampled from a woman aged 30 to 39 in good health and CMV-seronegative. Here the CDR3 DNA reads TGTGCCAGCAGTTTACCGACTAGCGGGGGGGAGACGATCCAAGAGACCCAGTACTTC. Amino acid sequence: CASSLPTSGGETIQETQYF.